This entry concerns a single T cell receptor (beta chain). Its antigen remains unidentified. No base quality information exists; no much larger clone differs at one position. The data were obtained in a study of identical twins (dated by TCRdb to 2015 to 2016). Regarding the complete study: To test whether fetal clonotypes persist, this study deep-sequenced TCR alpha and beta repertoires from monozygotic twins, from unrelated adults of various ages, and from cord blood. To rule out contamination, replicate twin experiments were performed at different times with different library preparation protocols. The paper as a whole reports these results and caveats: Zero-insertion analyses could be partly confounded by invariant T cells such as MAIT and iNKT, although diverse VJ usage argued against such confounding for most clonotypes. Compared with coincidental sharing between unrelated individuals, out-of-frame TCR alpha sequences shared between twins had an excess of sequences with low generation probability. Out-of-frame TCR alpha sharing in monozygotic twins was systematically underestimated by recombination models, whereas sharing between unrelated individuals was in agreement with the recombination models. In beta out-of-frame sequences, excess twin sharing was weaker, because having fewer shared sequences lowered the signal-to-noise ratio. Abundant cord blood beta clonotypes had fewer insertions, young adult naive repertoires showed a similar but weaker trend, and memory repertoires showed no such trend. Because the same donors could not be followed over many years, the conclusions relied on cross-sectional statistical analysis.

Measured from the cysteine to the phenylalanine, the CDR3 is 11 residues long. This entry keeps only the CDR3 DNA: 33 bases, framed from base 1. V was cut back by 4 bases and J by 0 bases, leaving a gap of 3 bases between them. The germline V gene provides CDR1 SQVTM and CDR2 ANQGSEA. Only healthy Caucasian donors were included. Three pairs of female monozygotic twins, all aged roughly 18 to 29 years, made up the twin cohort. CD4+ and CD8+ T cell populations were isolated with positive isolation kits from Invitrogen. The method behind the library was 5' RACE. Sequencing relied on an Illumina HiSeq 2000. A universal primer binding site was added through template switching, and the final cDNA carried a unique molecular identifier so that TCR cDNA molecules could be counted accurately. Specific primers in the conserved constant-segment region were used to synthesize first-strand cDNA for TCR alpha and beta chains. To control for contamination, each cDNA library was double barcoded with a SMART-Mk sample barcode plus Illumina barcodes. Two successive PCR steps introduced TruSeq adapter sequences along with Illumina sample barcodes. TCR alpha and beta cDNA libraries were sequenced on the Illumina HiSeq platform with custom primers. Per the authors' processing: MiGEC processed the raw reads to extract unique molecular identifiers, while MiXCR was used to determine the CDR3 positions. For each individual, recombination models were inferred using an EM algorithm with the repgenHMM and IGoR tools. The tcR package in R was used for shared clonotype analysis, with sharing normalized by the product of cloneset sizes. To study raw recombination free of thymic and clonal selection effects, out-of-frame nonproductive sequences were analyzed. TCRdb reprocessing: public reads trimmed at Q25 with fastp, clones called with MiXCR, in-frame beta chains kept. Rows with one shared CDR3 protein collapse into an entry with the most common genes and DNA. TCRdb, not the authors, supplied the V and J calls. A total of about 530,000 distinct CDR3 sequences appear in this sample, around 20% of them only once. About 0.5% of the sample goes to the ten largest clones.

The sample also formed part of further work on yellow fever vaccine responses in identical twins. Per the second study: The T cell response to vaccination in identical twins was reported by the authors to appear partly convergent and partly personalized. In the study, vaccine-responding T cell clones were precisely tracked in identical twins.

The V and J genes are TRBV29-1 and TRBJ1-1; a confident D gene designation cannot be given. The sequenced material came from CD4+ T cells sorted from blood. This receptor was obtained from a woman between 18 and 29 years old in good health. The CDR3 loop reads CSVVLNTEAFF. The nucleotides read TGCAGCGTTGTTCTGAACACTGAAGCTTTCTTT.